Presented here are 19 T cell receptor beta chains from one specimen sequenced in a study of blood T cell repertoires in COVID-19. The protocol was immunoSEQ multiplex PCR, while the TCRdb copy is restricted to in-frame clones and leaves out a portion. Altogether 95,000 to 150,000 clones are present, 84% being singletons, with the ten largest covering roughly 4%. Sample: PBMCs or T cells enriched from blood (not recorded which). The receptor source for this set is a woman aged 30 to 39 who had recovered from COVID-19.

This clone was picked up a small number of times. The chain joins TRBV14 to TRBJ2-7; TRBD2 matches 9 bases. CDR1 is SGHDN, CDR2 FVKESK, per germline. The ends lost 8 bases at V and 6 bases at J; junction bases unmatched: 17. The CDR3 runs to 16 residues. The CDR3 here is CASSRPGTSSSREQYF. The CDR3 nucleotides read TGTGCCAGCTCCAGACCCGGGACTAGCTCCTCTCGCGAGCAGTACTTC.

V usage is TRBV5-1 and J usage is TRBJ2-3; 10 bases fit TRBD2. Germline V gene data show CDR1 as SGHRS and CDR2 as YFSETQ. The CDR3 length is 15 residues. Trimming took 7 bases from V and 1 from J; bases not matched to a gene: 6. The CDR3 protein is CASSRTSGGTDTQYF. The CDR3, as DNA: TGCGCCAGCTCCAGGACTAGCGGCGGCACAGATACGCAGTATTTT.

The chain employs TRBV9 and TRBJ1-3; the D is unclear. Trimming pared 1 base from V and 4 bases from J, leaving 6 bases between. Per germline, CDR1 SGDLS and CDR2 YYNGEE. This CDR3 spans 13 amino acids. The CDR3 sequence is CASSVYYGNTIYF. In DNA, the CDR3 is TGTGCCAGCAGCGTATACTACGGAAACACCATATATTTT.

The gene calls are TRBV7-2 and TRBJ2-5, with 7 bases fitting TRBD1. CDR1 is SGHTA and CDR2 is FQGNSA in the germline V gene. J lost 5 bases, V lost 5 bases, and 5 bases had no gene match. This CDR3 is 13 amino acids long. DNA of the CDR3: TGTGCCAGCAGCGTGGGACAGTCGGAGACCCAGTACTTC. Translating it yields CASSVGQSETQYF. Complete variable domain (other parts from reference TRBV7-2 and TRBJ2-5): GAGVSQSPSNKVTEKGKDVELRCDPISGHTALYWYRQSLGQGLEFLIYFQGNSAPDKSGLPSDRFSAERTGGSVSTLTIQRTQQEDSAVYLCASSVGQSETQYFGPGTRLLVL.

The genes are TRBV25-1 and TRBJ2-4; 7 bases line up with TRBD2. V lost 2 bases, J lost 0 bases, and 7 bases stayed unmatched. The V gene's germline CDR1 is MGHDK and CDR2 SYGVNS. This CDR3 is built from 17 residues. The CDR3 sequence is CASSEKGGVLAKNIQYF. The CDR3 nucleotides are TGTGCCAGCAGTGAAAAGGGAGGGGTACTAGCCAAAAACATTCAGTACTTC.

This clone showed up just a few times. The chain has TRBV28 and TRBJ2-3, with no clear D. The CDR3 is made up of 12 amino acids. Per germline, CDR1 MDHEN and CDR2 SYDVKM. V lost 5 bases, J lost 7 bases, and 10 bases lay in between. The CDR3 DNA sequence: TGTGCCAGCAGTGTCCTACTGAATACGCAGTATTTT. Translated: CASSVLLNTQYF.

CDR3 loop: CASSQMSGGPNYGYTF. Written as DNA, the CDR3 is TGCGCCAGCAGCCAAATGTCAGGGGGGCCTAACTATGGCTACACCTTC. The genes are TRBV4-3 and TRBJ1-2; 7 bases are a match to TRBD1. V gave up 2 bases and J gave up 0 bases; unmatched junction bases: 6. Germline values: CDR1 LGHNA, CDR2 YSLEER. This CDR3 contains 16 residues.

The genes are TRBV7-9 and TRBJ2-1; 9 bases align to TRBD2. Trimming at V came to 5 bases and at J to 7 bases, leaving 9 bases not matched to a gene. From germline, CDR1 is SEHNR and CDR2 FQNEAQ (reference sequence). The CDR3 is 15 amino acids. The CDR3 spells CASSNSGRFGNEQFF. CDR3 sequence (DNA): TGTGCCAGCAGCAATAGCGGGAGATTTGGGAATGAGCAGTTCTTC.

In DNA, the CDR3 is TGTGCCAGCAGCTTGGGTGGACTAGCCACCGGGGAGCTGTTTTTT. Its translation: CASSLGGLATGELFF. J is TRBJ2-2 and V is TRBV11-2; 8 bases align to TRBD2. Losses at the gene ends were 3 bases for V and 4 bases for J; bases not matched to a gene: 4. The CDR3 covers 15 residues. Germline loops: CDR1 SGHAT, CDR2 FQNNGV.

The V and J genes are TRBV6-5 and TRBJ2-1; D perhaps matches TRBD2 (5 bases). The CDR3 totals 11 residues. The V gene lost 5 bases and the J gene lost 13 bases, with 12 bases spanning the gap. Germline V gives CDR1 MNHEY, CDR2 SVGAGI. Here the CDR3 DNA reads TGTGCCAGCAGTAAACTAGGTGCTCAGTTCTTC. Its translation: CASSKLGAQFF.

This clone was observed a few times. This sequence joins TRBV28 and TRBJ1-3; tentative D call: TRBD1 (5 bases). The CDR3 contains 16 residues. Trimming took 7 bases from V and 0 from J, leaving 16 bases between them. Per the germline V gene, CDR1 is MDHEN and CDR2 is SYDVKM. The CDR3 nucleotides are TGTGCCAGCACCGCCTGGGGGGTGGTCTCTGGAAACACCATATATTTT. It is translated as CASTAWGVVSGNTIYF.

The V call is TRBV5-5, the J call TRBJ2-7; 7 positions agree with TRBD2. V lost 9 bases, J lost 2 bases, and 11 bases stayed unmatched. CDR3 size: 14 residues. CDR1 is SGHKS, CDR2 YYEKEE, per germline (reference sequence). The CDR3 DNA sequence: TGTGCCACCTCAAAAGGCGGGGGACCCTACGAGCAGTACTTC. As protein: CATSKGGGPYEQYF.

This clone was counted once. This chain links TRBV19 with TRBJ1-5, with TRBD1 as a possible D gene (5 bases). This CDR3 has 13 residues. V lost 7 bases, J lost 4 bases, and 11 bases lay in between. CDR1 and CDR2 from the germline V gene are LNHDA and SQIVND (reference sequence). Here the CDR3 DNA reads TGTGCCAGTAAAGGGGTGGGGAATCAGCCCCAGCATTTT. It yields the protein CASKGVGNQPQHF.

The CDR3 loop reads CSVAPPERVYNEQFF. CDR3 DNA: TGCAGCGTTGCCCCCCCGGAGCGGGTTTACAATGAGCAGTTCTTC. The chain combines TRBV29-1 with TRBJ2-1; D may be TRBD2 (6 bases). Germline V gene data show CDR1 as SQVTM and CDR2 as ANQGSEA. This CDR3 is built from 15 residues. The V end was cut by 4 bases, the J end by 4 bases, with 17 bases between.

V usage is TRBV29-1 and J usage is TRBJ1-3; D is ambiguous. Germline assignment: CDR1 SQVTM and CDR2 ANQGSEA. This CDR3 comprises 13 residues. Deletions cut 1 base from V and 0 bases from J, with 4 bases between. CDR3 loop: CSVEGHSGNTIYF. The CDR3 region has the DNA TGCAGCGTTGAAGGTCACTCTGGAAACACCATATATTTT.

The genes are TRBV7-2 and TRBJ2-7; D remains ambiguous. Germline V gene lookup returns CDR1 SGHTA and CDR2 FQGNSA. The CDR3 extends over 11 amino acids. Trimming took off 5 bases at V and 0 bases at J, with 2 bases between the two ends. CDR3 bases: TGTGCCAGCAGCCGCTCCTACGAGCAGTACTTC. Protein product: CASSRSYEQYF.

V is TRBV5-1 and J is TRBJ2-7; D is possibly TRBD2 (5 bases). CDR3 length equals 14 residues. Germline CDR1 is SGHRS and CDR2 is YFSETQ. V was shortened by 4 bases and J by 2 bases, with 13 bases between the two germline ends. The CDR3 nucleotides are TGCGCCAGCAGCCCGAAGGAGGCCGCCTACGAGCAGTACTTC. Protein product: CASSPKEAAYEQYF.

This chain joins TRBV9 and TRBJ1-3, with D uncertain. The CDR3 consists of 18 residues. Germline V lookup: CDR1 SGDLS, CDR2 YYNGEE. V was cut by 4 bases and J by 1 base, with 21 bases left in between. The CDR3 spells CASSPRGIGTGSGNTIYF. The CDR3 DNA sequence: TGTGCCAGCAGCCCCCGAGGGATAGGAACGGGGTCTGGAAACACCATATATTTT.

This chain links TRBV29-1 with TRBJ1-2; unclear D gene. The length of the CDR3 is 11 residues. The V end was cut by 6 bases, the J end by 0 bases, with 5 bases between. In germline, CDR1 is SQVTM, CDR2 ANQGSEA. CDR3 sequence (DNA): TGCAGCGTAAGAGCTAACTATGGCTACACCTTC. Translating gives CSVRANYGYTF.